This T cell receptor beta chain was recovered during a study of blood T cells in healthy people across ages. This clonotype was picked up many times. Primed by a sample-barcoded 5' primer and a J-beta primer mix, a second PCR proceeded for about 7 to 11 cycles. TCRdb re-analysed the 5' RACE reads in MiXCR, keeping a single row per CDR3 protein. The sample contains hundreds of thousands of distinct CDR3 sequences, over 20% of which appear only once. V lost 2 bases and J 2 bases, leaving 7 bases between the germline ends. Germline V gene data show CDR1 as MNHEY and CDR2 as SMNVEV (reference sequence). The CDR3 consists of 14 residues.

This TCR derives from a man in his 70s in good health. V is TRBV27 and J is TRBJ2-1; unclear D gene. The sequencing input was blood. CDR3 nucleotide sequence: TGTGCCAGCAGTTTACCCGCAGCCTACAATGAGCAGTTCTTC. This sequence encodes CASSLPAAYNEQFF.